The present TCR beta chain was sequenced within a study of blood T cell repertoires in COVID-19. About the research overall: In each case, the material was cDNA or gDNA derived from T cells, B-cell-depleted T cells, or PBMCs.

Original data processing: Estimates of nucleated cell counts were drawn from the amplification of reference gene primers. The data were produced by immunoSEQ multiplex PCR, yet TCRdb's version contains in-frame clones alone and is incomplete. V and J calls and clone size are as listed in that table; D and trimming were resolved from the DNA. The sample has over 20,000 clones, about 91% seen once. The source is a human donor in a cohort sampled during active COVID-19. The sample taken for sequencing was peripheral blood.

The CDR3 protein is CASGGGNTIYF. The CDR3 bases are TGTGCGTCAGGGGGCGGGAACACCATATATTTT. This sequence joins TRBV12-3 or TRBV12-4 and TRBJ1-3; 8 nucleotides line up with TRBD1. The CDR3 is made up of 11 amino acids.